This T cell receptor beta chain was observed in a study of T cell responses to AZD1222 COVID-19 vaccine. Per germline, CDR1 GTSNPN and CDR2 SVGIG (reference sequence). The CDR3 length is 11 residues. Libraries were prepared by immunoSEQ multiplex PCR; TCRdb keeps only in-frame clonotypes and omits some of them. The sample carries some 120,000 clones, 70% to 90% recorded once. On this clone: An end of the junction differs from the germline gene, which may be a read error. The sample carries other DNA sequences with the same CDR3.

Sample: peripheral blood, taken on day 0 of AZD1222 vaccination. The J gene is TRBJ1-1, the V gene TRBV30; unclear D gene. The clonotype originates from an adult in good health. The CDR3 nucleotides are TGTGCGTGGACGTTGAACACTGAAGCTTTCTTT. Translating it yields CAWTLNTEAFF.